These 8 T cell receptor beta chains were sequenced from one sample in a study of neoadjuvant anti-PD-1 for oral cavity cancer. This sample's time point: after neoadjuvant nivolumab, at surgical resection. Sequencing used immunoSEQ multiplex PCR; TCRdb keeps in-frame clones, though not all of them. Among approximately 13,000 clones listed, 74% were seen once. The sequenced sample was PBMCs, obtained after nivolumab (anti-PD-1) treatment. Source of these receptors: a person aged 40 to 85 with oral cavity squamous cell carcinoma.

The chain carries TRBV19 and TRBJ2-5; maybe TRBD2 (6 bases). V lost 0 bases and J lost 6, with 14 bases in between. Germline CDR1 LNHDA, CDR2 SQIVND (reference sequence). The CDR3 has 15 amino acids. CDR3 coding DNA: TGTGCCAGTAGTATAGAGTGGGGACTGGGCAAGACCCAGTACTTC. It specifies CASSIEWGLGKTQYF.

This chain links TRBV6-5 with TRBJ1-4; TRBD1 might be the D (6 bases). The germline V gene encodes CDR1 MNHEY and CDR2 SVGAGI. Trimming pared 6 bases from V and 1 base from J, leaving 12 bases between. This CDR3 is built from 15 residues. The CDR3 bases are TGTGCCAGCAGCCCAGGAGGGGGAACTAATGAAAAACTGTTTTTT. Amino acids: CASSPGGGTNEKLFF.

V and J are TRBV11-2 and TRBJ2-3; D gene uncertain. The CDR3 is made up of 15 amino acids. Germline V CDR1 and CDR2: SGHAT, FQNNGV. With 0 bases removed from V and 8 bases from J, the gap between germline ends came to 15 bases. The CDR3 DNA reads TGTGCCAGCAGCTTAGAGGCTGGAGTAGTGGCTACGCAGTATTTT. This gives the protein CASSLEAGVVATQYF.

The rearrangement uses TRBV5-1 and TRBJ2-3; D is uncertain. CDR3 length: 15 amino acids. CDR1 is SGHRS and CDR2 is YFSETQ in the germline V gene. The germline V and J ends were trimmed by 0 bases and 3 bases, with 11 bases remaining between them. The CDR3 DNA is TGCGCCAGCAGCTTGGCGGCTGTAGTGACAGATACGCAGTATTTT. Residues: CASSLAAVVTDTQYF.

The rearrangement uses TRBV10-3 and TRBJ2-7; D unresolved. Trimming cost V 2 bases and J 3 bases, with 14 bases left between them. CDR3 length: 15 residues. Germline V gives CDR1 ENHRY, CDR2 SYGVKD. CDR3 nucleotide sequence: TGTGCCATCAGTGAGGGTGTGCGGAAGGGCTACGAGCAGTACTTC. Residues: CAISEGVRKGYEQYF.

This clone is judged large. This sequence joins TRBV25-1 and TRBJ2-7, with D tentatively TRBD1 or TRBD2 (5 bases each). CDR3 length: 12 residues. Trimming shortened V by 7 bases and J by 2 bases, and 9 bases separated the two germline ends. Germline values: CDR1 MGHDK, CDR2 SYGVNS. The DNA for the CDR3 is TGTGCCAGCACCGGGACCACCTACGAGCAGTACTTC. Encoded protein: CASTGTTYEQYF.

This clone appeared a few times. The genes are TRBV14 and TRBJ1-4; TRBD1 aligns across 9 bases. V lost 4 bases and J lost 8; bases outside the gene matches: 8. Looked up from germline, CDR1 is SGHDN and CDR2 is FVKESK. The CDR3 has 15 residues. CDR3 loop: CASSPDRGFVEKLFF. In DNA form, the CDR3 reads TGTGCCAGCAGCCCGGACAGGGGCTTTGTCGAAAAACTGTTTTTT.

The gene calls are TRBV7-2 and TRBJ1-5, with TRBD1 as a possible D gene (5 bases). This CDR3 comprises 13 residues. Germline CDR1 reads SGHTA; CDR2 reads FQGNSA. V was trimmed by 5 bases and J by 9 bases, leaving 14 bases between them. The CDR3 nucleotides read TGTGCCAGCAGCCCACAGGCCGGGGTGCCCCAGCATTTT. It is translated as CASSPQAGVPQHF.